This TCR beta chain came from a study of post-analysis software for immune sequencing data (dated by TCRdb to between 2014 and 2017). With respect to the entire study: Relapsing-remitting, secondary progressive and progressive-relapsing multiple sclerosis were recorded as disease courses, and subtype annotation was lacking for some patients. The patient repertoires were set against eleven to twelve previously published healthy control repertoires from donors whose ages ranged from 6 to 25 years. A subset of samples was prepared in parallel using single-end sample barcoding, then pooled and co-amplified after Illumina adapter ligation. Beyond this particular receptor, the publication reports: Compared with controls, multiple sclerosis patients had significantly lower normalized Chao1 diversity, a finding suggesting substantial peripheral T-cell clonal expansion. The multiple sclerosis patient group was slightly younger than the control group. When samples were clustered directly using the F measure, samples prepared in the same batch co-clustered strongly, which prompted a batch-effect correction.

Note on this clonotype: The clone's antigen remains unknown. There are no base qualities to consult, and no much larger clone falls within one base.

The method behind the library was PCR. TCRdb lists the instrument as Illumina HiSeq 2500. To reduce PCR and sequencing biases, unique molecular identifiers were incorporated into the TCR beta cDNA libraries. Approximately 500,000 cDNA molecules were obtained for every 1 to 10 million input T cells, so each molecule roughly corresponded to one T cell. The patient libraries were prepared and sequenced using the same protocol as the earlier healthy control dataset. Samples belonging to the same batch were prepared together, multiplexed and sequenced on a shared HiSeq lane. The original methods were these. Raw barcoded reads were processed with MIGEC, and single-read molecular identifier groups were discarded before consensus assembly and CDR3 extraction. VDJtools was used for post-analysis of the clonotype tables, and diversity was normalized by down-sampling every dataset to the size of the smallest sample. In repertoire overlap clustering, CDR3 amino acid sequences, but not nucleotide sequences, were matched to correct batch-related cross-sample contamination. TCRdb reanalyzed the raw reads on its own, using fastp at Q25 for trimming and MiXCR for clone calling, and kept in-frame beta chains. Under each unique CDR3 protein, matching rows form one entry showing the most common genes and DNA. These V and J calls are TCRdb output, not the study's own analysis. Present in this sample are roughly 600,000 distinct CDR3 sequences, 40% to 50% of which were seen just once. The top ten clonotypes cover 1.5% to 2% of the sample.

To demonstrate the VDJtools post-analysis software, TCR beta repertoires were profiled from the peripheral blood of about 13 young patients with multiple sclerosis. The multiple sclerosis patients were children and adolescents between roughly 6 and 16 years of age. The TCR sequence derives from a girl aged 5 to 17 with multiple sclerosis. Specimen: blood.

For the CDR3, the sequence is CASSSSGPVNEKLFF. The nucleotides read TGCGCCAGCAGCTCCTCGGGACCGGTTAATGAAAAACTGTTTTTT. The chain couples TRBV5-1 to TRBJ1-4, with TRBD1 as a weak D call on 5 bases. CDR3 length: 15 amino acids, cysteine to phenylalanine. Only the CDR3 DNA is retained, 45 bases long and in frame from the first base. CDR1 and CDR2 (SGHRS, YFSETQ) derive from the germline V gene. A distance of 13 bases separates the germline ends of V and J, which lose 3 bases and 4 bases respectively.